This T cell receptor (beta chain) appears in the sequencing data of a study of blood T cell repertoires in COVID-19 (TCRdb year 2020). Looking at the study overall: Samples from collaborators originated in the United States, Italy and Spain and spanned both the acute and convalescent phases of COVID-19. Where available, HLA class I and class II types were taken from metadata supplied by the sample provider and were not determined by assay-based typing. Samples were obtained from the ongoing ImmuneRACE study (first 160 participants) and from over 1,000 subjects provided by 6 global collaborators. Deeply sampled blood TCRbeta repertoires from subjects exposed to, actively infected with, or recovered from COVID-19 were included in the dataset. The prospective study material was composed of cDNA or gDNA derived from T cells, B-cell-depleted T cells, or PBMCs. Sample metadata almost always included a de-identified subject ID, COVID-19 status, age in years and sex. The repertoires were made available in a free public database intended to serve as a resource for research on the immune response to SARS-CoV-2.

The V end loses 4 bases and the J end loses 4 bases, and a stretch of 7 bases separates them. Reading from cysteine to phenylalanine, the CDR3 counts 13 amino acids. Solely the CDR3 DNA is kept, with 39 bases framed from the first base. The germline V gene provides CDR1 SGHDN and CDR2 FVKESK. With respect to this clone: There is no known antigen for this receptor. The sample holds no much larger clone one base away, and base qualities are not on file.

TCRbeta CDR3 regions were amplified from genomic DNA using the immunoSEQ Assay, a bias-controlled multiplex PCR. The published analysis was carried out like this. Within the assay, amplification of reference gene primers was used to estimate how many nucleated cells each sample contained. To quantify the absolute abundance of each unique TCRbeta CDR3 rearrangement, sequence reads were collapsed and filtered. For each sample, productive Simpson clonality was calculated by taking the square root of Simpson's diversity index across productive rearrangements. The table comes from immuneACCESS by way of TCRdb, which keeps in-frame sequences with V and J called. Part of the clones is missing from these tables; in studies checked, under half for an unresolved V gene and the rest for unknown reasons. The DNA gave D and trimming, while V, J and clone size come from that table. This sample gives roughly 30,000 clones in total; around 82% of them show up just once. The top ten clones comprise less than 20% of the sample.

Study-level results and caveats: The quantity of clinical and demographic metadata differed by source and by participant and was supplied without curation.

The collaborating institutions used their own protocols to collect whole blood in K2EDTA tubes. Collaborator samples were shipped for TCRbeta analysis as frozen whole blood, isolated PBMCs, or DNA extracted from either sample type. The sequencing sample was made of peripheral blood. The chain was built from TRBV14 and TRBJ2-2; confidence is insufficient to name the D gene. This TCR came from a man aged 65-85 years with active COVID-19. The CDR3 in this case is CASSLRLTGELFF. The nucleotide sequence is given as TGTGCCAGCAGCCTAAGACTCACCGGGGAGCTGTTTTTT.